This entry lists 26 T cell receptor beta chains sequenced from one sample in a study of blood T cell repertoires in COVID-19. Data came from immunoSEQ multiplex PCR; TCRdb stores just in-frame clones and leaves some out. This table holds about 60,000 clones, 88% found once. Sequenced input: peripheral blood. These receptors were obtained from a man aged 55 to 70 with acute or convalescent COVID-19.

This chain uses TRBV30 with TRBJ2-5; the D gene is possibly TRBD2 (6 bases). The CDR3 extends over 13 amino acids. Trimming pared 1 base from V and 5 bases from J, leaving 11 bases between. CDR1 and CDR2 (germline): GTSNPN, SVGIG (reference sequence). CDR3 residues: CAWSGLVGETQYF. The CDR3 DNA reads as TGTGCCTGGAGTGGACTAGTTGGGGAGACCCAGTACTTC.

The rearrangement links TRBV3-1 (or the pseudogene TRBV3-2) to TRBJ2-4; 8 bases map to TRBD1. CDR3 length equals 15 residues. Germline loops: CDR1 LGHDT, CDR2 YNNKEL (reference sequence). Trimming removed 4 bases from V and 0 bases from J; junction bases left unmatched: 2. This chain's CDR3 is CASSLRGLAKNIQYF. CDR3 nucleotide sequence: TGTGCCAGCAGCCTCAGGGGGCTAGCCAAAAACATTCAGTACTTC.

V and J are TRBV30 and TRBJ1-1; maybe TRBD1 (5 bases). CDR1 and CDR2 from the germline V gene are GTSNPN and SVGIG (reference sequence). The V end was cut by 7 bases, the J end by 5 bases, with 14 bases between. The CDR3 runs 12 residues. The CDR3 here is CALSRGLTEAFF. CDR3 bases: TGTGCCTTATCTAGGGGTTTGACTGAAGCTTTCTTT.

CDR3 sequence reads: CASGGASVYNSPLHF. In nucleotides, the CDR3 is TGTGCCAGCGGCGGGGCGAGTGTCTATAATTCACCCCTCCACTTT. The chain has TRBV28 and TRBJ1-6; possibly TRBD1 for D (5 bases). Germline V lookup: CDR1 MDHEN, CDR2 SYDVKM. Trimming took off 8 bases at V and 3 bases at J, with 14 bases between the two ends. The length of the CDR3 is 15 residues.

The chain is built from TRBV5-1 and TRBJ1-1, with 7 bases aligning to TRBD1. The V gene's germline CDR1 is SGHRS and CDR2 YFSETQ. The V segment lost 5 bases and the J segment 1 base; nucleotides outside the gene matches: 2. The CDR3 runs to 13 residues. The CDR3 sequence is CASSYRGNTEAFF. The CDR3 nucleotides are TGCGCCAGCAGTTACAGGGGGAACACTGAAGCTTTCTTT. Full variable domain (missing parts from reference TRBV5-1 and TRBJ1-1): KAGVTQTPRYLIKTRGQQVTLSCSPISGHRSVSWYQQTPGQGLQFLFEYFSETQRNKGNFPGRFSGRQFSNSRSEMNVSTLELGDSALYLCASSYRGNTEAFFGQGTRLTVV.

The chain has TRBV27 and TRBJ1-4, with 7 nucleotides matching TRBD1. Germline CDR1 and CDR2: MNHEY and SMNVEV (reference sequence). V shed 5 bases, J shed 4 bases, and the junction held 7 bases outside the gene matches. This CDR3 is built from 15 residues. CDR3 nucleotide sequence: TGTGCCAGCAGTCGAGAGGGGGCAGGTAATGAAAAACTGTTTTTT. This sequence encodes CASSREGAGNEKLFF.

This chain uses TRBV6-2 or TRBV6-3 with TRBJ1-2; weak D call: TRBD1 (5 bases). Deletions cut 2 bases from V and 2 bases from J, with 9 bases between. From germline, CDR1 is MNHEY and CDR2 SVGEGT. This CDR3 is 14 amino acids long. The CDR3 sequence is CASSYRPGNYGYTF. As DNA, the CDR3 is TGTGCCAGCAGTTACCGGCCAGGGAACTATGGCTACACCTTC.

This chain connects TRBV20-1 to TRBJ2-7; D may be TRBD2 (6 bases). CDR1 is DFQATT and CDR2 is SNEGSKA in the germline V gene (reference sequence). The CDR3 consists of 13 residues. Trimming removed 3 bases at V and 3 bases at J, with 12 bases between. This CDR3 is CSASSGGVYEQYF. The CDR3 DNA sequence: TGCAGTGCTAGTAGCGGAGGTGTCTACGAGCAGTACTTC.

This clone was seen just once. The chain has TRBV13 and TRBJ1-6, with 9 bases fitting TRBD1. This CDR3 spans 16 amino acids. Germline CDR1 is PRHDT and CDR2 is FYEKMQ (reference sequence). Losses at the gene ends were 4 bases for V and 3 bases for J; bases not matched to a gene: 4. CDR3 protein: CASSSLDRGYNSPLHF. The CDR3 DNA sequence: TGTGCCAGCAGCTCCCTGGACAGGGGCTATAATTCACCCCTCCACTTT. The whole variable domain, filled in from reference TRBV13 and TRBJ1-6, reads AAGVIQSPRHLIKEKRETATLKCYPIPRHDTVYWYQQGPGQDPQFLISFYEKMQSDKGSIPDRFSAQQFSDYHSELNMSSLELGDSALYFCASSSLDRGYNSPLHFGNGTRLTVT.

CDR3 coding DNA: TGTGCCAGCAGCCGTCCCGACAGGGGCTACGAGCAGTACTTC. Its protein product is CASSRPDRGYEQYF. The rearrangement joins TRBV28 to TRBJ2-7; TRBD1 agrees at 8 bases. Germline V lookup: CDR1 MDHEN, CDR2 SYDVKM. Trimming removed 6 bases from V and 3 bases from J; junction bases left unmatched: 7. The CDR3 runs 14 residues.

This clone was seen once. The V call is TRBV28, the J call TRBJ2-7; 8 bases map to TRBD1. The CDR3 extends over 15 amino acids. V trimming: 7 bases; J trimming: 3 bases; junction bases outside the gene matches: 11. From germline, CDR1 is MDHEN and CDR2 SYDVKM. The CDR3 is CASTVPGQANYEQYF. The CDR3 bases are TGTGCCAGCACCGTCCCGGGACAGGCCAACTACGAGCAGTACTTC. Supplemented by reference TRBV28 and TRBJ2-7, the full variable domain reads DVKVTQSSRYLVKRTGEKVFLECVQDMDHENMFWYRQDPGLGLRLIYFSYDVKMKEKGDIPEGYSVSREKKERFSLILESASTNQTSMYLCASTVPGQANYEQYFGPGTRLTVT.

The CDR3: CASRGWGGSNEKLFF. The CDR3 nucleotides read TGTGCCAGCCGGGGATGGGGTGGGTCTAATGAAAAACTGTTTTTT. This chain joins TRBV5-6 and TRBJ1-4; D is ambiguous. The V and J ends lost 7 bases and 3 bases respectively, with 16 bases between them. The length of the CDR3 is 15 residues. Per germline, CDR1 SGHDT and CDR2 YYEEEE. The variable domain in full, completed from reference TRBV5-6 and TRBJ1-4, reads DAGVTQSPTHLIKTRGQQVTLRCSPKSGHDTVSWYQQALGQGPQFIFQYYEEEERQRGNFPDRFSGHQFPNYSSELNVNALLLGDSALYLCASRGWGGSNEKLFFGSGTQLSVL.

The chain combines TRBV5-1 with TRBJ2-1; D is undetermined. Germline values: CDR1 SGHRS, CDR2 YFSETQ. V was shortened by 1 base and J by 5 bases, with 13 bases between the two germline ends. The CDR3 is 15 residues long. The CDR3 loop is CASSLIVAEDNEQFF. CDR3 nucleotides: TGCGCCAGCAGCTTGATTGTGGCCGAGGACAATGAGCAGTTCTTC.

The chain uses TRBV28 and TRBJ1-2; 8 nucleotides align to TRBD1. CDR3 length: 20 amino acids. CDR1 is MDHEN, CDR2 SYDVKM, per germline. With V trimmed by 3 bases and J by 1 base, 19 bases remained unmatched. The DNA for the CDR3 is TGTGCCAGCAGTTTGGTACAAGGGGGCCAGGGGGCTTTCTTTAACTATGGCTACACCTTC. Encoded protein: CASSLVQGGQGAFFNYGYTF.

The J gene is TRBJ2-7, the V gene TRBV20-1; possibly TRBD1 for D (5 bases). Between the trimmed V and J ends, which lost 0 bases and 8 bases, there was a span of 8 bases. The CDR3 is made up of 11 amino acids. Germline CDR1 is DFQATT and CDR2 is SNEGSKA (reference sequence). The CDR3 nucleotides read TGCAGTGCTAGAGATCGGACAAAGCAGTACTTC. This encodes CSARDRTKQYF.

The CDR3 here is CASTNFGTLLSPLHF. The CDR3 DNA is TGTGCCAGCACCAACTTCGGGACACTACTTTCACCCCTCCACTTT. The rearrangement links TRBV6-5 to TRBJ1-6, with D perhaps TRBD1 (6 bases). The germline V gene has CDR1 MNHEY and CDR2 SVGAGI. V gave up 7 bases and J gave up 9 bases, with 19 bases separating them. The CDR3 is 15 residues long.

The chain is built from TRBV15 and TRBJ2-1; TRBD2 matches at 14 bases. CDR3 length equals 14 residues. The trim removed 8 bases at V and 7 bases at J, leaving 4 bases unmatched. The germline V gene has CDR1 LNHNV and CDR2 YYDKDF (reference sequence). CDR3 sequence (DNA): TGTGCCACCGGGCGACTAGCGGGAGGGAATGAGCAGTTCTTC. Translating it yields CATGRLAGGNEQFF.

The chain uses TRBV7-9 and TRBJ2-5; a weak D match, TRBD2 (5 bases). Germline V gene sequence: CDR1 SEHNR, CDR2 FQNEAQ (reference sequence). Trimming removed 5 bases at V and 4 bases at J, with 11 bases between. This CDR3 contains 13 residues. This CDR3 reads CASSPGLRETQYF. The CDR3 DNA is TGTGCCAGCAGCCCCGGACTGAGAGAGACCCAGTACTTC. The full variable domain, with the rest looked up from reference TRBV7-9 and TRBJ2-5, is DTGVSQNPRHKITKRGQNVTFRCDPISEHNRLYWYRQTLGQGPEFLTYFQNEAQLEKSRLLSDRFSAERPKGSFSTLEIQRTEQGDSAMYLCASSPGLRETQYFGPGTRLLVL.

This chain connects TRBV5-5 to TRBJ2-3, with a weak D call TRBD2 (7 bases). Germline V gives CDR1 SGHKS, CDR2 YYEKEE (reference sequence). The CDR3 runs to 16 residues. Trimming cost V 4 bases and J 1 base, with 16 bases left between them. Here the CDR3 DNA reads TGTGCCAGCAGCCCATCGGGGGCGGGGGGCACAGATACGCAGTATTTT. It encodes CASSPSGAGGTDTQYF. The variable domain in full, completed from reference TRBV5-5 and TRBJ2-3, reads DAGVTQSPTHLIKTRGQQVTLRCSPISGHKSVSWYQQVLGQGPQFIFQYYEKEERGRGNFPDRFSARQFPNYSSELNVNALLLGDSALYLCASSPSGAGGTDTQYFGPGTRLTVL.

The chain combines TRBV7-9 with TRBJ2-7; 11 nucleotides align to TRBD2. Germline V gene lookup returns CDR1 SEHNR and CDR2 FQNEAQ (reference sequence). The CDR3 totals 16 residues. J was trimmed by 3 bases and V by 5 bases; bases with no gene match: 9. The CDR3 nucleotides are TGTGCCAGCAGCCGGGGGGGCCTAGCGGGAGGCTACGAGCAGTACTTC. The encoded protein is CASSRGGLAGGYEQYF.

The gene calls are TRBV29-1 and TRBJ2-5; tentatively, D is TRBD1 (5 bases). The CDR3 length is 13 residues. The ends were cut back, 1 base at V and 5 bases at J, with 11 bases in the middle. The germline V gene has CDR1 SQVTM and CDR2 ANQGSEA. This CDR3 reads CSVEGQPWETQYF. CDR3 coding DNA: TGCAGCGTTGAAGGACAGCCTTGGGAGACCCAGTACTTC.

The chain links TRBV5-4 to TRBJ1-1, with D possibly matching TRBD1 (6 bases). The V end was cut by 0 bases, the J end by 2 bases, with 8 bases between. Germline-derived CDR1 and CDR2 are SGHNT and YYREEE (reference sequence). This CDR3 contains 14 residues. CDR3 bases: TGTGCCAGCAGCTTGGACAGGGTTAACACTGAAGCTTTCTTT. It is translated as CASSLDRVNTEAFF.

CDR3 nucleotides: TGTGCCAGCAGCGTAGCTGCGGGAGGCGGGTATGAGCAGTTCTTC. It yields the protein CASSVAAGGGYEQFF. The genes are TRBV9 and TRBJ2-1; 8 nucleotides align to TRBD2. The CDR3 runs 15 residues. The J segment lost 8 bases and the V segment lost 0 bases, leaving 7 bases of the junction unmatched. Germline assignment: CDR1 SGDLS and CDR2 YYNGEE.

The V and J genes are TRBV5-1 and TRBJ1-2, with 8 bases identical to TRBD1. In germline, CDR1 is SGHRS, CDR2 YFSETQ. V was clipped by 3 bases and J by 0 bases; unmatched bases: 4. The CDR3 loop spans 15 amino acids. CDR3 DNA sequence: TGCGCCAGCAGCTCGGGGACAGGAGCTAACTATGGCTACACCTTC. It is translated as CASSSGTGANYGYTF.

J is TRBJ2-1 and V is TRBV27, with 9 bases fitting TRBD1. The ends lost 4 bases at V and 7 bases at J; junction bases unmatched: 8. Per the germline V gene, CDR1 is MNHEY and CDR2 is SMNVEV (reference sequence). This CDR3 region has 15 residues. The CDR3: CASSSRDRDWNEQFF. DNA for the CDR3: TGTGCCAGCAGTTCCCGGGACAGGGATTGGAATGAGCAGTTCTTC.

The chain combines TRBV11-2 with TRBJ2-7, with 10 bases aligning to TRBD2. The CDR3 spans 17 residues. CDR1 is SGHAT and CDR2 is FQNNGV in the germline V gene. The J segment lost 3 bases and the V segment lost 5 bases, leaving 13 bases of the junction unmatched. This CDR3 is CASSMRWGLARDYEQYF. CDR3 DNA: TGTGCCAGCAGCATGCGCTGGGGACTAGCGAGGGACTACGAGCAGTACTTC.